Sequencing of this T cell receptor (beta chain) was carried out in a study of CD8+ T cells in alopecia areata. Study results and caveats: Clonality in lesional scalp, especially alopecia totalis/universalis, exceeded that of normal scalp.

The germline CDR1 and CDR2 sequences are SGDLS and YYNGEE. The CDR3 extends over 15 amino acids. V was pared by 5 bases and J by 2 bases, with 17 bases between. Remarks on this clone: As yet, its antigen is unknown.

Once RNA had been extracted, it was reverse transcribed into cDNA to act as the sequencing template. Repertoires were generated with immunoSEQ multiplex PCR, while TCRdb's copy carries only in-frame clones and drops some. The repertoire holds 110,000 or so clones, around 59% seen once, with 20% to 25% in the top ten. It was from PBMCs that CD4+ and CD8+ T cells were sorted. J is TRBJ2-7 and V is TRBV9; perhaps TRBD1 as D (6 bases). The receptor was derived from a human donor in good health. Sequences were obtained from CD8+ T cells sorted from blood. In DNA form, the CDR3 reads TGTGCCAGCAGACTTCTCCGGGACAAACCCTACGAGCAGTACTTC. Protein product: CASRLLRDKPYEQYF.